Sequencing of this T cell receptor beta chain was carried out in a study of early T cells in non-severe SARS-CoV-2 infection (dated by TCRdb to the early 2020s). Concerning the study at large: TCR sequencing used bulk RNA from unsorted whole blood, so alpha and beta chains could not be paired. Study-wide conclusions, independent of this receptor: VDJdb matching was skewed toward anti-spike CD8 responses and likely underestimated virus-specific expansions by missing private and CD4 specificities.

Set within a cohort of healthcare workers in London, UK, this nested case-control study involved weekly PCR testing of nasopharyngeal swabs along with blood sampling. Healthcare workers were recruited during the week of the UK lockdown, between 23 and 31 March 2020, and followed weekly for up to roughly 15 weeks. Library method: 5' RACE. Sequencing was carried out with a NextSeq 500. In the TCR library protocol, unique molecular identifiers were attached to individual cDNA molecules to correct for PCR bias and sequencing error. Both TCR alpha and beta chains were sequenced, and tight co-correlation was observed between alpha and beta sequence abundances in each sample. From the authors' description of their analysis: Decombinator V4 was used to perform V gene, J gene and CDR3 annotation of TCR sequences. Expanded TCRs were defined as changing significantly between any two time points under a Poisson model with p below 0.0001. TCR abundances were normalised to the total number of TCRs sequenced per sample and expressed as counts per million. TRAV1-2 paired with TRAJ12, TRAJ20 or TRAJ33 defined MAIT TCRs, while TRAV10 paired with TRAJ18 defined iNKT TCRs. VDJdb, accessed on 1 November 2021, was searched for TCRs annotated for CMV, EBV and SARS-CoV-2, and TCRs annotated for more than one antigen were excluded. Using fastp trimming at Q25 and MiXCR clonotype assembly, TCRdb reanalyzed the public sequencing data and kept in-frame beta chains. Every CDR3 protein is listed once, alongside the most common genes and DNA of its rows. TCRdb assigned the V and J calls; the authors' analysis was not used. The sample includes around 50,000 distinct CDR3 sequences, with 4.5% to 7% observed a single time. The ten largest clones take up around 4.4% of the sample.

This clonotype was counted at least ten times. It lacks a known antigen. No base-level quality is on record; no much larger clone is a single base apart. V and J are truncated by 10 bases and 9 bases respectively, leaving an intervening sequence of 12 bases. The CDR3 holds 10 amino acids from the cysteine to the phenylalanine. CDR3 DNA is the only sequence kept; it has 30 bases, read in frame from the first base. The rearranged chain carries TRBV12-3 or TRBV12-4 and TRBJ2-5; the D gene is perhaps TRBD2, on 5 matching bases. Source material: whole blood. The receptor was isolated from an adult who was a healthcare worker with PCR-confirmed SARS-CoV-2 infection or an uninfected control (not recorded which). The DNA sequence is as follows: TGTGCCAAGCTTACGGAGGCCCAGTACTTC. Its coded protein is CAKLTEAQYF.